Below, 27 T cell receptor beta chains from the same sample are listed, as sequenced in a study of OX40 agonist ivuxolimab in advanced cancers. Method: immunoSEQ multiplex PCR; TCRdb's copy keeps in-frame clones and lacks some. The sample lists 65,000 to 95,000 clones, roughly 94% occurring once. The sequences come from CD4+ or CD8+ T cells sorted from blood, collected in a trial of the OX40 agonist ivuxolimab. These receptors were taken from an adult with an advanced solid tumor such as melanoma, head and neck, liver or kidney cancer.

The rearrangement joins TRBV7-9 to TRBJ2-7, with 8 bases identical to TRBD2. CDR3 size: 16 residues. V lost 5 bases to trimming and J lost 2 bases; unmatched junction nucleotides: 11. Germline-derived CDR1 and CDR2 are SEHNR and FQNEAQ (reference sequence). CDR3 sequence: CASSPGGDIMTYEQYF. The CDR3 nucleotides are TGTGCCAGCAGCCCCGGGGGGGATATAATGACCTACGAGCAGTACTTC.

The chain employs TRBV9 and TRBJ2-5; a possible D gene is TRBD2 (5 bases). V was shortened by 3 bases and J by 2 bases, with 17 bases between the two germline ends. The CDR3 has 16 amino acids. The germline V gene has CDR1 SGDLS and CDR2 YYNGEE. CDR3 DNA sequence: TGTGCCAGCAGCGCCAAACCTTCGGAGGTTCAAGAGACCCAGTACTTC. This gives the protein CASSAKPSEVQETQYF.

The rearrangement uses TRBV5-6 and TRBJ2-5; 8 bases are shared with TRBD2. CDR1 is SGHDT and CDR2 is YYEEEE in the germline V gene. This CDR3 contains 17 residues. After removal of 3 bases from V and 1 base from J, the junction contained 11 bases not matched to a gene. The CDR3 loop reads CASSYQAGVSPQETQYF. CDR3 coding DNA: TGTGCCAGCAGCTACCAAGCGGGAGTCTCTCCCCAAGAGACCCAGTACTTC.

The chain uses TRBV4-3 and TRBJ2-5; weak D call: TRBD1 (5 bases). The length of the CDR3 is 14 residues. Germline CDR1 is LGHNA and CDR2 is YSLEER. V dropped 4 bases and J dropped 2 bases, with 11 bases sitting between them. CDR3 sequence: CASSPDRVQETQYF. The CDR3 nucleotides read TGCGCCAGCAGCCCCGACAGAGTTCAAGAGACCCAGTACTTC.

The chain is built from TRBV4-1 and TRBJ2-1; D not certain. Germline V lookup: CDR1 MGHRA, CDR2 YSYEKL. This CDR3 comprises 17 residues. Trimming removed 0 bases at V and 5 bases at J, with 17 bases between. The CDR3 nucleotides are TGCGCCAGCAGCCAAGATAGTTGGGCCACAACGGACAATGAGCAGTTCTTC. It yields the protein CASSQDSWATTDNEQFF.

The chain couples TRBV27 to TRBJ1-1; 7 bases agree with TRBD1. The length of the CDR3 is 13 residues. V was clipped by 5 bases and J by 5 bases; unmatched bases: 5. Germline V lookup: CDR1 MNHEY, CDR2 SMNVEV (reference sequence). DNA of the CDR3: TGTGCCAGCAGTCCCACAGGGGAAACTGAAGCTTTCTTT. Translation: CASSPTGETEAFF.

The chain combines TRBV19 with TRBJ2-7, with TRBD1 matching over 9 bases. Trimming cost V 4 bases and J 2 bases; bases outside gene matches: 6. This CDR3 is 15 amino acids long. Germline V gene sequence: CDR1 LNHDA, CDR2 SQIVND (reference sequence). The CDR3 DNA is TGTGCCAGTAGTACCGGGACAGGGTTCACCTACGAGCAGTACTTC. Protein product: CASSTGTGFTYEQYF. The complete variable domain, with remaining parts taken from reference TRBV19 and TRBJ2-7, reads DGGITQSPKYLFRKEGQNVTLSCEQNLNHDAMYWYRQDPGQGLRLIYYSQIVNDFQKGDIAEGYSVSREKKESFPLTVTSAQKNPTAFYLCASSTGTGFTYEQYFGPGTRLTVT.

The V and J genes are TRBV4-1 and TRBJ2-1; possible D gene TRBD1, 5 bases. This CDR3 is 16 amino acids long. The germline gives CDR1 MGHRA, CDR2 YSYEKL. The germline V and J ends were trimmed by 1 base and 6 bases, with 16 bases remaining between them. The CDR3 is CASSQASSGWSNEQFF. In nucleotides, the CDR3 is TGCGCCAGCAGCCAAGCGTCGTCAGGGTGGAGCAATGAGCAGTTCTTC.

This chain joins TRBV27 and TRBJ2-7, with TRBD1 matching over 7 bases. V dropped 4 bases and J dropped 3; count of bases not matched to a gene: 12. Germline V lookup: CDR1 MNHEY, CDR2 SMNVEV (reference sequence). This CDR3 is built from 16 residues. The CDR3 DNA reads TGTGCCAGCAGTTCCTTATCACGGACAGGAGGCTACGAGCAGTACTTC. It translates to CASSSLSRTGGYEQYF.

CDR3 nucleotides: TGTGCCAGCAGCTTATATGTAGTCGAAACTGAAGCTTTCTTT. Encoded protein: CASSLYVVETEAFF. The chain is built from TRBV7-8 and TRBJ1-1; D uncertain. The CDR3 sequence is 14 residues long. CDR1 SGHVS and CDR2 FQNEAQ come from the germline V gene. Trimming stripped 2 bases from V and 5 bases from J, with 12 bases between.

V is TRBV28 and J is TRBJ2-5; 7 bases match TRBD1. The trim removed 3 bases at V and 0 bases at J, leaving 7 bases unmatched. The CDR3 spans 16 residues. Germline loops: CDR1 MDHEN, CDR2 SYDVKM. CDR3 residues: CASSFRYGTDQETQYF. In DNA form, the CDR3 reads TGTGCCAGCAGTTTCCGATATGGGACAGACCAAGAGACCCAGTACTTC.

In DNA, the CDR3 is TGTGCCACCGCTGTCGCCACTAACTATGGCTACACCTTC. Amino acid sequence: CATAVATNYGYTF. V gene TRBV2 combines with J gene TRBJ1-2; D ambiguous. The V end lost 10 bases, the J end lost 0 bases, and 12 bases lay between the germline ends. Germline CDR1 is SNHLY and CDR2 is FYNNEI. This CDR3 has 13 amino acids.

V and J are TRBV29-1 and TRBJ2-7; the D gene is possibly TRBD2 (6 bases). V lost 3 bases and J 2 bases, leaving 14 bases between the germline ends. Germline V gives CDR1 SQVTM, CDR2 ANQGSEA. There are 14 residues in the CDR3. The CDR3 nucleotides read TGCAGCGTTGAGACGGGTGGAGGGACCTACGAGCAGTACTTC. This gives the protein CSVETGGGTYEQYF.

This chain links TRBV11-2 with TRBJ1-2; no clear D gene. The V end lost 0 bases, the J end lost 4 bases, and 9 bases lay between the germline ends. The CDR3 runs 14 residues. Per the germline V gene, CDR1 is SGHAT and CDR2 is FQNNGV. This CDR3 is CASSLDWVGYGYTF. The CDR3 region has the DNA TGTGCCAGCAGCTTAGACTGGGTGGGCTATGGCTACACCTTC.

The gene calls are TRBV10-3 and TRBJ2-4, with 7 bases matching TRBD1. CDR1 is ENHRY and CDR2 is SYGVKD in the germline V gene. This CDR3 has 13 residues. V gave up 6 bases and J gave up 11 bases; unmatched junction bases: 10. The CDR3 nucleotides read TGTGCCATCAGCGAAGGGACAGAGTTCCTTCAGTACTTC. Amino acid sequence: CAISEGTEFLQYF.

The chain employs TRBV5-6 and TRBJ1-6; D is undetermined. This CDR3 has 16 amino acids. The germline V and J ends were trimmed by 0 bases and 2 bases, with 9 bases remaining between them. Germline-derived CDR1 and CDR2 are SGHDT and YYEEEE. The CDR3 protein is CASSLANFAYNSPLHF. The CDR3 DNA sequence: TGTGCCAGCAGCTTGGCCAATTTCGCCTATAATTCACCCCTCCACTTT. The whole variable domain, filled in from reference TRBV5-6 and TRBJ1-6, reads DAGVTQSPTHLIKTRGQQVTLRCSPKSGHDTVSWYQQALGQGPQFIFQYYEEEERQRGNFPDRFSGHQFPNYSSELNVNALLLGDSALYLCASSLANFAYNSPLHFGNGTRLTVT.

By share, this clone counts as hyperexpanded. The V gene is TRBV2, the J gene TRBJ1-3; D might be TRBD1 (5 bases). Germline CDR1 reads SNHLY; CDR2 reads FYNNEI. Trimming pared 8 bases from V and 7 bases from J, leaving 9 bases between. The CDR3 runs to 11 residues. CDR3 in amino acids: CASAPGNTIYF. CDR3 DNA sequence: TGTGCCAGCGCCCCAGGGAACACCATATATTTT.

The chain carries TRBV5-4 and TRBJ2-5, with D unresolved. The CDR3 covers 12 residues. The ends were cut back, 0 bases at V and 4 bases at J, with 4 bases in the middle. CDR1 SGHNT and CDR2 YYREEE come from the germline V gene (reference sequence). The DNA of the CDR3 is TGTGCCAGCAGCTTGGAGGGAGAGACCCAGTACTTC. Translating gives CASSLEGETQYF.

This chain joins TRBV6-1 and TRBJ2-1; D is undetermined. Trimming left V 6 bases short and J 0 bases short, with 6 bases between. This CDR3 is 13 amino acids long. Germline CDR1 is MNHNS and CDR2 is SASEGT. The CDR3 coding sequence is TGTGCCAGCAGGGCGCGCTCCTACAATGAGCAGTTCTTC. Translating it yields CASRARSYNEQFF.

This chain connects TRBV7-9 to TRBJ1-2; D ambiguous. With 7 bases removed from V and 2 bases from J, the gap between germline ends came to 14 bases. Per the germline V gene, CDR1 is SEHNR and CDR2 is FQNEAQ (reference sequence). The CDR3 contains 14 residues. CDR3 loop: CASNPLSENYGYTF. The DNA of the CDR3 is TGTGCCAGCAATCCCCTTTCCGAAAACTATGGCTACACCTTC.

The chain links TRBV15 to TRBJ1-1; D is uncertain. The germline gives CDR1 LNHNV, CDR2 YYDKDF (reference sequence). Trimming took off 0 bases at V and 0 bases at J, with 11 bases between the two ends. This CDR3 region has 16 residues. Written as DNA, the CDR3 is TGTGCCACCAGCAGAGATCCGGAGAGTATGAACACTGAAGCTTTCTTT. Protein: CATSRDPESMNTEAFF.

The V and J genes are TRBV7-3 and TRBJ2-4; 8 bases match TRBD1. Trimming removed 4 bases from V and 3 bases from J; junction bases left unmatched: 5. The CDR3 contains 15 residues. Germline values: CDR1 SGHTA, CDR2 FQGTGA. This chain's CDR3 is CASSSTGDGKNIQYF. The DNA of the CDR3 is TGTGCCAGCAGCTCGACAGGGGACGGCAAAAACATTCAGTACTTC.

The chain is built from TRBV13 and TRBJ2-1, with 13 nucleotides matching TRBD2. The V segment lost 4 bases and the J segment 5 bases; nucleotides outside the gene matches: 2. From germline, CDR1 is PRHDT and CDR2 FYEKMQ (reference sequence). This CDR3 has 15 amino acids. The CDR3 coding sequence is TGTGCCAGCAGCTCCGGACTAGCGGGAGACAATGAGCAGTTCTTC. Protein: CASSSGLAGDNEQFF.

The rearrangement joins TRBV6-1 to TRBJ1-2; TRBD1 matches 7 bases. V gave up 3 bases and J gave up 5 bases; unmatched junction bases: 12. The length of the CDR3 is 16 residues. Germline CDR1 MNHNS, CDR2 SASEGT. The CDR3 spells CASSDFGGDRPYGYTF. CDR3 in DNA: TGTGCCAGCAGTGACTTCGGGGGGGACAGACCTTATGGCTACACCTTC.

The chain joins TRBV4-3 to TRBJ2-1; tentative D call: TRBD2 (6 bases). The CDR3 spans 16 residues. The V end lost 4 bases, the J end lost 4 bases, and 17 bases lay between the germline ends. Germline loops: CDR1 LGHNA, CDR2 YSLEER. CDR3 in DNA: TGCGCCAGCAGCCCCTACGGGGAACTAGCTTACAATGAGCAGTTCTTC. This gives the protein CASSPYGELAYNEQFF.

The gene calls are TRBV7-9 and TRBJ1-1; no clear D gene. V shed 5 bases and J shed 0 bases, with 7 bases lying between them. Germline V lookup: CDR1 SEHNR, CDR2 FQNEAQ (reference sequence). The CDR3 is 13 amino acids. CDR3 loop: CASSPLLNTEAFF. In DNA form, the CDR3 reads TGTGCCAGCAGCCCCCTCCTGAACACTGAAGCTTTCTTT.

The CDR3 reads CSARDAYEQYF. The DNA for the CDR3 is TGCAGTGCTAGAGATGCGTACGAGCAGTACTTC. This chain connects TRBV20-1 to TRBJ2-5; D remains unclear. Near its end, the DNA agrees better with TRBJ2-7, so the J call may be wrong. The CDR3 is 11 residues long. Germline V lookup: CDR1 DFQATT, CDR2 SNEGSKA (reference sequence).